The present TCR beta chain was sequenced within a study of beta chain features in type 1 diabetes. Study in general: Patients did not differ from healthy donors in age, gender or cell yield.

The study reverse transcribed the entire isolated RNA, so it sequenced expressed TCRB transcripts. TCRdb keeps only in-frame clones here, not all; method: immunoSEQ multiplex PCR. The data show under 300,000 clones, more than 11% seen once. Overall study findings and caveats: Type 1 diabetes patients had moderately but significantly shorter TCRB CDR3s in all four CD4+ subsets. Lower insertion and higher deletion counts appeared at VDJ junctions in type 1 diabetes patients. Any HLA type influence on TCRB rearrangement was left unresolved here. Patients' naive, central memory and Treg TCRB repertoires seemed closer to one another than those of healthy donors.

The CDR3 loop spans 13 amino acids. Germline V gives CDR1 SNHLY, CDR2 FYNNEI. V lost 3 bases and J 8 bases, leaving 10 bases between the germline ends. Details on this clone: Its target is not known.

The sequence derives from a man aged 30 to 39 with type 1 diabetes. V usage is TRBV2 and J usage is TRBJ1-4; D gene ambiguous. Sequenced input: naive CD4+ T cells from blood. CDR3 sequence: CASSDLGREKLFF. CDR3 coding DNA: TGTGCCAGCAGTGACCTGGGCCGGGAAAAACTGTTTTTT.